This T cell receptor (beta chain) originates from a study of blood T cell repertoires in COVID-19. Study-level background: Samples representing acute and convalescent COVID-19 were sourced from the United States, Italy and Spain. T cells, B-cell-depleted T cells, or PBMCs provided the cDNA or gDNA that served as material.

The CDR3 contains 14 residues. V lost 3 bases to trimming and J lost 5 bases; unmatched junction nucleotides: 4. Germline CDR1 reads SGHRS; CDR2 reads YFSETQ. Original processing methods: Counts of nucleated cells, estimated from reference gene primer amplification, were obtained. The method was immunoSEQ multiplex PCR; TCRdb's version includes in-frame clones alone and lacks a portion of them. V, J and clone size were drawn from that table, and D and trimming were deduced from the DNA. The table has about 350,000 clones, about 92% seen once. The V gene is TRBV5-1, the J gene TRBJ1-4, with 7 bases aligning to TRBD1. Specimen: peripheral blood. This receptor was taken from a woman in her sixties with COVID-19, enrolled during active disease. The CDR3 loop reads CASSSQGQNEKLFF. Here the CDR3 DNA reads TGCGCCAGCAGCTCCCAGGGACAGAATGAAAAACTGTTTTTT.